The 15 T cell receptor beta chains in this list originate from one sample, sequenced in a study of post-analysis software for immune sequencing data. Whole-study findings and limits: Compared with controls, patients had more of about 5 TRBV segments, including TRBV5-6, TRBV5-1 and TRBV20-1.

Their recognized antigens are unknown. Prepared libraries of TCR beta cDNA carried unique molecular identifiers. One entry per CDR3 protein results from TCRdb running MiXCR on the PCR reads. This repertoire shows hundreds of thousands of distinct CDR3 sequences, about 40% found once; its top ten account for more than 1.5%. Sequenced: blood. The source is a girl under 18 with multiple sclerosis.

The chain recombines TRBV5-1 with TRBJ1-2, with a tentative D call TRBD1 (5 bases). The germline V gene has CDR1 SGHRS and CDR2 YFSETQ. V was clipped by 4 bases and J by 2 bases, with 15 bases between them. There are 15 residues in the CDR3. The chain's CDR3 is CASSPEGAVNYGYTF. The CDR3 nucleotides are TGCGCCAGCAGCCCCGAAGGGGCAGTGAACTATGGCTACACCTTC.

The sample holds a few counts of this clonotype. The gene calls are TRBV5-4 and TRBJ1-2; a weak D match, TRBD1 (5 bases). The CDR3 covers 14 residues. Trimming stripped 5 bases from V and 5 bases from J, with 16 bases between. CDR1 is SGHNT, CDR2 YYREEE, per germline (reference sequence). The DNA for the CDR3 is TGTGCCAGCAGGTACCCCGGGGCGCATTATGGCTACACCTTC. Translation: CASRYPGAHYGYTF.

CDR3 sequence: CSGIMAYSYEQYF. CDR3 bases: TGCAGCGGGATAATGGCATACTCCTACGAGCAGTACTTC. The rearrangement links TRBV29-1 to TRBJ2-7; D call uncertain. This CDR3 comprises 13 residues. Germline CDR1 is SQVTM and CDR2 is ANQGSEA. V was pared by 7 bases and J by 0 bases, with 13 bases between.

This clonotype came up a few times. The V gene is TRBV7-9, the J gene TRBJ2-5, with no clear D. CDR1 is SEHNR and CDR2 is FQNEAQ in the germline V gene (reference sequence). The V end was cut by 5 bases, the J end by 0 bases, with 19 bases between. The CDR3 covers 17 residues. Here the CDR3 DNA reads TGTGCCAGCAGCACAATAGGACGGAGTAGATACCAAGAGACCCAGTACTTC. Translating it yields CASSTIGRSRYQETQYF. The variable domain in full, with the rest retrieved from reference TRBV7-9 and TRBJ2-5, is DTGVSQNPRHKITKRGQNVTFRCDPISEHNRLYWYRQTLGQGPEFLTYFQNEAQLEKSRLLSDRFSAERPKGSFSTLEIQRTEQGDSAMYLCASSTIGRSRYQETQYFGPGTRLLVL.

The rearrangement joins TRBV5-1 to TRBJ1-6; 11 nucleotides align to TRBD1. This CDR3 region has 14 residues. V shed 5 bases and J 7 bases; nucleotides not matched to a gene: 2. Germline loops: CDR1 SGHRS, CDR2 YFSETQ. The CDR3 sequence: CASRGTGGNSPLHF. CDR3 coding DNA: TGCGCCAGCAGAGGGACAGGGGGAAATTCACCCCTCCACTTT.

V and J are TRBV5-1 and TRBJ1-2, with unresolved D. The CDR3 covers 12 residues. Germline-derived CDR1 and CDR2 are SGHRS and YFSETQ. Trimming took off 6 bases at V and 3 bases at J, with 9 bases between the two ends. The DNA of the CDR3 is TGCGCCAGCAAAGGGATATACTATGGCTACACCTTC. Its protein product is CASKGIYYGYTF.

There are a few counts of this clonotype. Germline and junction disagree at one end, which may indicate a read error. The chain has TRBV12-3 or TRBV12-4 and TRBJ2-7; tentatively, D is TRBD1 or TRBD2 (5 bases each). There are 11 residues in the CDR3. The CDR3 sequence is CSSKKWGEQYF. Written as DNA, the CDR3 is TGTTCCAGCAAAAAGTGGGGGGAGCAGTACTTC.

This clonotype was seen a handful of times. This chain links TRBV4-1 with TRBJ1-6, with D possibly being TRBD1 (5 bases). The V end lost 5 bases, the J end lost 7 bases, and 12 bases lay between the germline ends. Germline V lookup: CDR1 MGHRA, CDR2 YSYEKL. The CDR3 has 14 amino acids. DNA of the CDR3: TGCGCCAGCAGCTATGGACAAACCAATTCACCCCTCCACTTT. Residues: CASSYGQTNSPLHF.

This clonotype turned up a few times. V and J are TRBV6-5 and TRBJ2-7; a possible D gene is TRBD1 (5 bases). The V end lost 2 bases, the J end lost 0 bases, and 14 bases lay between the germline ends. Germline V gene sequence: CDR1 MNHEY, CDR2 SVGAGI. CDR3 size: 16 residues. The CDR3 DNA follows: TGTGCCAGCAGTTACGGGTGGACACAGAGCTCCTACGAGCAGTACTTC. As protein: CASSYGWTQSSYEQYF.

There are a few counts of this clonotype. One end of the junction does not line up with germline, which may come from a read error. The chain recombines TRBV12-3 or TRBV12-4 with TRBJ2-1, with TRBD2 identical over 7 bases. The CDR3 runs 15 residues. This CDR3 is CASSLMAGDYNEQFF. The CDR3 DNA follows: TGTGCCAGTAGTTTGATGGCGGGAGACTACAATGAGCAGTTCTTC.

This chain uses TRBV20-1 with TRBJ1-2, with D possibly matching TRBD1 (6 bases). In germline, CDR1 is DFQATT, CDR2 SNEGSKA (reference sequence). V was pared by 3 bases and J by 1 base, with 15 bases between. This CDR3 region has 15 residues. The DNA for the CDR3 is TGCAGTGCTAGCCCCAGGGGCAGCATTAACTATGGCTACACCTTC. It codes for CSASPRGSINYGYTF.

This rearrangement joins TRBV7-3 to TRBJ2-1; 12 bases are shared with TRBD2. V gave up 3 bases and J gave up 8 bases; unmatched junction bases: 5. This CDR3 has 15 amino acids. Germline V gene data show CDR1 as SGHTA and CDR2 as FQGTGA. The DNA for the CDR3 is TGTGCCAGCAGCTTGACTAGCGGGGGAATCTATGAGCAGTTCTTC. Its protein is CASSLTSGGIYEQFF.

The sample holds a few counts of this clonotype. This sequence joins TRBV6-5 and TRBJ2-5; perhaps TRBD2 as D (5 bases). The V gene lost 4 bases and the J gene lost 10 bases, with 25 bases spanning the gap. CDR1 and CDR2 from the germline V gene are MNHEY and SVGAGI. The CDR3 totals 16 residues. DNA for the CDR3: TGTGCCAGCAGTTCGAACCCGGGGTCCGACCTGAGAGGCCAGTACTTC. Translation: CASSSNPGSDLRGQYF.

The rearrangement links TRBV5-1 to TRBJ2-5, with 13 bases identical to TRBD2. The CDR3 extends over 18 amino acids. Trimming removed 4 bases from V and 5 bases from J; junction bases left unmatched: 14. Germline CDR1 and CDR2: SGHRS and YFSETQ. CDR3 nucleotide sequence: TGCGCCAGCAGCCCAGGACTAGCGGGGGCCGTTACCGGGGAGACCCAGTACTTC. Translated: CASSPGLAGAVTGETQYF.

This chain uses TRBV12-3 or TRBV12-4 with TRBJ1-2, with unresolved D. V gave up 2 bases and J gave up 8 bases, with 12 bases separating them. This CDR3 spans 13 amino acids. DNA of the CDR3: TGTGCCAGCAGTTTAAGGATCGGAAGGGGCTACACCTTC. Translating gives CASSLRIGRGYTF.